This T cell receptor beta chain was retrieved from a study of blood T cell repertoires in COVID-19. Here immunoSEQ multiplex PCR was the method, and the copy in TCRdb shows in-frame clones only, minus some. The table has 200,000 to 250,000 clones, 84% seen once. The germline V gene encodes CDR1 SGDLS and CDR2 YYNGEE. This CDR3 contains 17 residues. Trimming left V 5 bases short and J 0 bases short, with 17 bases between. The receptor's source is a woman aged 55-69 years with acute or convalescent COVID-19. The sequencing input was peripheral blood. The chain employs TRBV9 and TRBJ2-2; tentatively, D is TRBD1 (6 bases). In nucleotides, the CDR3 is TGTGCCAGCAGGACAGGTCTAGGGTCCGCGAACACCGGGGAGCTGTTTTTT. Protein: CASRTGLGSANTGELFF.